This note documents a single TCR beta chain sequence. One entry per CDR3 protein results from TCRdb running MiXCR on the 5' RACE reads. The table includes approximately 70,000 distinct CDR3 sequences, 10% to 15% detected once. The data were obtained in a study of early T cells in non-severe SARS-CoV-2 infection. CDR1 is SGHTA and CDR2 is FQGNSA in the germline V gene. With 4 bases clipped from V and 1 base from J, the junction kept 7 bases outside the gene matches. CDR3 size: 16 residues. Sequenced sample: whole blood. V and J are TRBV7-2 and TRBJ2-3; TRBD2 matches at 8 bases. The sequence came from an adult who was a healthcare worker with PCR-confirmed SARS-CoV-2 infection or an uninfected control (not recorded which). The DNA of the CDR3 is TGTGCCAGCAGCTCAAAGCGGGAGTGGGGCACAGATACGCAGTATTTT. This codes for CASSSKREWGTDTQYF.